The 9 T cell receptor beta chains in this list originate from one sample, sequenced in a study of blood T cell repertoires in COVID-19. TCRdb's copy holds only in-frame clones and misses some; the assay was immunoSEQ multiplex PCR. The repertoire holds 45,000 to 50,000 clones, with over 75% as singletons. The material sequenced was peripheral blood. All receptors come from a middle-aged man with acute or convalescent COVID-19.

The chain recombines TRBV9 with TRBJ1-4; no clear D gene. The germline V gene has CDR1 SGDLS and CDR2 YYNGEE. V shed 1 base and J shed 3 bases, with 13 bases lying between them. This CDR3 has 16 amino acids. In DNA form, the CDR3 reads TGTGCCAGCAGCGTATCCAACGGAGCTTCTAATGAAAAACTGTTTTTT. Translation: CASSVSNGASNEKLFF.

The chain recombines TRBV9 with TRBJ1-1; TRBD1 matches 9 bases. This CDR3 has 13 residues. With 0 bases clipped from V and 11 bases from J, the junction kept 5 bases outside the gene matches. Germline CDR1 SGDLS, CDR2 YYNGEE. This CDR3 is CASSVDPGQGAFF. For the CDR3, the DNA is TGTGCCAGCAGCGTAGACCCAGGACAGGGGGCTTTCTTT.

This sequence joins TRBV5-6 and TRBJ2-3; 10 nucleotides agree with TRBD1. J was trimmed by 4 bases and V by 4 bases; bases with no gene match: 6. This CDR3 has 15 amino acids. The germline V gene has CDR1 SGHDT and CDR2 YYEEEE. CDR3 sequence: CASSLRDRGPDTQYF. CDR3 coding DNA: TGTGCCAGCAGCCTCCGGGACAGGGGTCCAGATACGCAGTATTTT.

The chain has TRBV5-1 and TRBJ2-3, with 13 bases aligning to TRBD2. CDR3 length: 16 amino acids. CDR1 is SGHRS and CDR2 is YFSETQ in the germline V gene. V shed 4 bases and J 2 bases; nucleotides not matched to a gene: 4. This chain's CDR3 is CASSLGTSGDTDTQYF. The CDR3 DNA reads TGCGCCAGCAGCCTGGGGACTAGCGGGGACACAGATACGCAGTATTTT.

The chain links TRBV2 to TRBJ2-5, with D maybe TRBD1 (6 bases). The germline V and J ends were trimmed by 7 bases and 2 bases, with 14 bases remaining between them. Germline loops: CDR1 SNHLY, CDR2 FYNNEI. The CDR3 is made up of 14 amino acids. This CDR3 reads CASKSSTGQETQYF. The CDR3 region has the DNA TGTGCCAGCAAAAGCTCGACAGGACAAGAGACCCAGTACTTC.

The chain carries TRBV10-3 and TRBJ1-1; 9 bases line up with TRBD1. V lost 3 bases to trimming and J lost 11 bases; unmatched junction nucleotides: 4. Germline loops: CDR1 ENHRY, CDR2 SYGVKD. The CDR3 is 12 amino acids. The CDR3 loop reads CAISEDDRGAFF. The CDR3 DNA reads TGTGCCATCAGTGAAGATGACAGGGGGGCTTTCTTT.

The table lists this clone with a count of one. The gene calls are TRBV30 and TRBJ1-5, with TRBD1 matching over 8 bases. Trimming removed 4 bases from V and 6 bases from J; junction bases left unmatched: 5. Germline CDR1 and CDR2: GTSNPN and SVGIG (reference sequence). This CDR3 contains 13 residues. CDR3 in amino acids: CAWTGGESQPQHF. The CDR3 DNA follows: TGTGCCTGGACAGGGGGCGAGAGTCAGCCCCAGCATTTT. Full variable domain (remainder filled in from reference TRBV30 and TRBJ1-5): SQTIHQWPATLVQPVGSPLSLECTVEGTSNPNLYWYRQAAGRGLQLLFYSVGIGQISSEVPQNLSASRPQDRQFILSSKKLLLSDSGFYLCAWTGGESQPQHFGDGTRLSIL.

The gene calls are TRBV6-4 and TRBJ2-1; 7 bases agree with TRBD2. The trim removed 4 bases at V and 4 bases at J, leaving 4 bases unmatched. This CDR3 comprises 14 residues. Germline CDR1 MRHNA, CDR2 SNTAGT. As DNA, the CDR3 is TGTGCCAGCAGTGCGGCTAGCGGATACAATGAGCAGTTCTTC. It codes for CASSAASGYNEQFF.

This clone has a handful of counts. The chain couples TRBV5-1 to TRBJ1-2, with 7 bases aligning to TRBD1. Germline trimming cut 1 base from V and 3 bases from J; bases unmatched to any gene: 12. Germline V gene sequence: CDR1 SGHRS, CDR2 YFSETQ. The CDR3 totals 17 residues. The CDR3 region has the DNA TGCGCCAGCAGCTTGTACCCCCTAAGACAGGGTGACTATGGCTACACCTTC. The encoded protein is CASSLYPLRQGDYGYTF.